This T cell receptor beta chain was profiled in a study of cytomegalovirus exposure and HLA in healthy donors (dated by TCRdb to 2015 to 2018). In terms of the full investigation: An earlier analysis of 587 of the donors reported 250 to 300 Gb of sequence data and some 120 million unique TCR beta sequences from 150 million to 200 million T cells. An early release that covered about 600 HLA-typed donors contained approximately 290 gigabases of sequencing data and around 85 million unique TCR sequences. Of the 300 to 450 genotyped donors, approximately 80% were placed in the genetic ancestry cluster associated with self-reported Caucasian donors. The study aimed to test whether cataloging public T cell receptors could reveal signatures of past pathogen exposure. The T cell repertoires of 666 subjects were profiled by immunosequencing and related to cytomegalovirus serostatus. A separate validation cohort of roughly 130 different subjects was used in addition to the approximately 670-subject first cohort. The study combined high-throughput TCR immunosequencing, statistical association of individual TCRs with disease status, and machine learning to predict cytomegalovirus infection status. A later analysis re-analyzed previously published TCR beta repertoires from 650 to 800 donors and added high-resolution HLA genotyping to study TCR occurrence patterns. The later analysis used no new phenotypic data to find candidate immune exposures, relying instead on TCR beta sequences and their occurrence across donors. In an earlier analysis of over 550 of the donors, high-throughput TCR beta sequencing was used to judge whether each TCR beta V gene segment behaved as functional or pseudogenic. Donor age, sex, ethnicity and CMV serostatus were collected together with the repertoire data. In a later genetic analysis, genome-wide SNP genotypes for about three fifths of the roughly 670 donors were used, and that subset was treated as a discovery cohort. Every discovery cohort repertoire had been produced on one sequencing platform. HLA typing included class I and class II loci at four-digit resolution. Typing coverage varied by locus: about 629-630 donors for A, B, C, DRB1 and DQB1; more than 500 for DQA1; more than 600 for DPA1; roughly 450 for DPB1. Roughly 5 DR-DQ haplotypes were treated as single units for association and clustering because of strong linkage in the cohort. On average, roughly 240,000 unique TCR beta nucleotide sequences were sequenced per donor among 350 to 400 genotyped donors of the cohort, with around 19% of those sequences being non-productive. Study-level results and caveats: In the study, around 150 TCR beta chains were listed as associated with cytomegalovirus. A later analysis reported that several top co-occurrence clusters appeared linked to parvovirus B19, influenza, CMV and Epstein-Barr virus. Strong co-occurrence of HLA alleles, especially DR and DQ, made assigning TCR associations to individual alleles difficult. For the cohort, immune exposure information was limited to CMV serostatus. In a later analysis, the rate of TCR association differed among HLA loci, with DRB1 alleles having the most associated TCRs and HLA-C alleles having the fewest. Most TCR sequences were seen in very few donors, while some public TCRs were found in many individuals. Only TCR beta chains were sequenced in this cohort, and the absence of alpha or paired-chain data limited detectable features. Compared with the approximately 670-donor mean, donors in an Asian-associated ancestry cluster had fewer N-insertions in productive TCRs, according to a later genetic analysis. A group of highly shared sequence variants was considered likely to be a technical artifact of the sequencing pipeline. Because some donors lacked HLA typing at each locus, the association tests relied only on the typed subset. In a later analysis, HLA-associated TCR beta chains were found to be more clonally expanded and to have lower generation probabilities than equally common non-associated chains. The 87-base-pair reads could not distinguish some IMGT-functional V segments, including TRBV6-2 and TRBV6-3, so those segments were excluded. In vitro tests confirmed that a few of the cytomegalovirus-associated TCR beta chains recognize cytomegalovirus antigens. An earlier analysis of approximately 530 of the donors showed that most TCR beta V segments appeared in productive rearrangements either about 90% or about 30% of the time, which broadly matched IMGT annotations. Sequencing depth was assumed to be roughly uniform across donors in the presence/absence analyses, though that assumption may not hold. In a later analysis, about 16,000 TCR beta sequences were associated with specific HLA alleles at a false discovery rate of 0.05. In both the original and validation cohorts, the classifier was reported to diagnose cytomegalovirus status with high specificity and sensitivity. According to a later analysis, most CMV-associated TCR beta chains appeared to be HLA-restricted, and the HLA associations seemed to be driven largely by CMV exposure. Because counts were too low, about 18 rarely observed V segments, including chromosome 9 orphons, were excluded from the earlier analysis of around 590 of the donors. A later genetic analysis associated a missense DCLRE1C variant with V-gene and J-gene trimming of TCR beta chains, and an independent cohort replicated the association. Correlated functional status among segregating V segments might be attributable to linkage disequilibrium, but an unknown experimental factor could not be ruled out. A further reported finding was that TCR beta sequences accurately predicted the HLA-A and HLA-B alleles for most subjects in the first cohort. According to the authors, the approach could potentially be generalized to other disease states and immunological phenotypes.

Concerning this clone itself: It lacks a known antigen. No base qualities exist here, and no much larger clone lies one base off it.

Taken from the germline V gene (reference sequence), the CDR1 and CDR2 loops are MNHEY and SMNVEV. Spanning cysteine to phenylalanine, the CDR3 consists of 17 amino acids. The DNA shown is the 51-base CDR3, in frame from base 1. The germline ends are 16 bases apart after V is trimmed by 0 bases and J by 3 bases. The cohort comprised 670 or so healthy bone marrow donors. All cohort members were sampled while nominally healthy, although unrecorded immune exposures were likely present. The donor tested CMV seropositive and was one of the 289 seropositive cohort members. Each donor provided a peripheral blood sample, and peripheral blood mononuclear cells were used for TCR beta sequencing. The Qiagen DNeasy Blood Extraction Kit was used to extract genomic DNA from the blood cell samples. To prepare the library, the immunoSEQ multiplex PCR assay was applied. A mixture of 60 forward primers for TCR Vbeta segments and 13 reverse primers for TCR Jbeta segments was used in the multiplex PCR. A multiplex PCR assay on genomic DNA amplified the CDR3 region of rearranged TCR beta genes. The amplified TCR beta libraries were sequenced on the Illumina HiSeq System as 87-base-pair reads. Per the authors' processing: A later analysis tallied around 82 million unique TCR beta chains across the 666 repertoires, and about 10 million of those chains were shared by two or more donors. Raw reads were error-corrected and collapsed into unique sequences by a nearest-neighbor algorithm in which closely related sequences were merged to remove PCR and sequencing errors. CDR3 sequences were aligned to IMGT reference sequences to assign V, D and J gene segments. For a sequence to be retained, at least a six-nucleotide match to both a V gene segment and a J gene segment was required. Rearrangements were called productive when the CDR3 lacked stop codons and stayed in frame with V and J; all others were non-productive. CDR3 was defined by IMGT convention, running from the second conserved V-encoded cysteine to the conserved J-encoded phenylalanine. The earlier analysis of 450 to 750 of the donors excluded any sequence lacking an unambiguous match to a single V gene segment. An earlier analysis of almost 600 of the donors classified V segments as functional when productive rearrangements were above 56.7% and as segregating when the standard deviation between donors was above 5%. A statistical classification framework was built to diagnose cytomegalovirus status from the catalog of TCR beta chain sequences. A later analysis assigned V and J genes by comparing TCR nucleotide sequences with IMGT/GENE-DB human TR gene sequences. Using the TCRdist pipeline, a later analysis assigned CDR3 sequences along with most-parsimonious VDJ recombination scenarios. A later analysis defined each TCR beta chain by its CDR3 amino acid sequence plus V-gene family, and excluded reads lacking a unique V-gene family. As a way to deal with suspected cross-contamination and a sequencing artifact, a later analysis dropped 450 to 700 nucleotide sequences that were highly shared and had low generation probability. In a later analysis, a clonal expansion index for each public chain was calculated from normalized within-repertoire ranks of inferred template counts. In a later analysis, generation probabilities were computed with a VDJ recombination model fitted to out-of-frame rearrangements, and the resulting probabilities were checked against IGoR. In a later analysis, hypergeometric tests were used to score TCR-TCR, TCR-HLA and TCR-CMV co-occurrence, with a repertoire-size bias correction applied to TCR pairs. In a later analysis, false discovery rates were estimated by permuting HLA or CMV assignments 20 times. In a later analysis, co-occurring TCRs were grouped using DBSCAN, and TCRdist sequence similarity was added for clustering within HLA-allele-positive subsets. Co-occurrence clustering excluded repertoires with fewer than 30,000 or more than 120,000 public chains, plus five with anomalous nucleotide sharing. The table was pulled from immuneACCESS by TCRdb, which kept in-frame rearrangements only. Such tables lose some clones; where checked, under half of the loss comes from unresolved V genes, and the rest has no known cause. Clonal size and the V and J genes are those of that table, whereas D and trimming came from the DNA. The sample has about 100,000 clones on record, more than 65% of them singletons. The top ten constitute less than 5% of the sample.

This receptor was obtained from a woman aged 18-29 years in good health and CMV-seropositive. The sample comprised PBMCs. Here the chain combines TRBV27 and TRBJ2-3; the best D guess is TRBD2, with 6 bases matching. The nucleotides are TGTGCCAGCAGTTTATCTCCGGGTGGGGGGTGGACAGATACGCAGTATTTT. Its translation is CASSLSPGGGWTDTQYF.